Given below is one T cell receptor beta chain in context. No antigen is known for it. Germline is not matched at one junction end, which may reflect a read error. CDR1 and CDR2 from the germline V gene are KGHDR and SFDVKD. The CDR3 spans 17 residues. Described treatment: approximately nine-day PBMC culture with coronavirus spike peptide pools or control peptides (ViraFEST assay). Wells contained around 2 million PBMCs each, and these were cultured with roughly 9.9 IU/ml IL-2 and about 9 ug/ml peptide pools. These data originate in a study of vaccination and CD4 T cells after COVID-19. Cultured CD4+ T-cell DNA underwent Oncomine TCR Beta short-read sequencing. MiXCR was run by TCRdb on the PCR reads, yielding one entry per CDR3 protein. The sample holds roughly 19,000 distinct CDR3 sequences; approximately 53% are singletons and the top ten take less than 8.5%.

The clonotype was recovered from a human donor who had recovered from COVID-19. What was sequenced was CD4+ T cells from blood, cultured in vitro. The chain recombines TRBV24-1 with TRBJ2-2; the match to TRBD1 covers 10 bases. The CDR3 sequence: CATSVLTGGSGTGELFF. The CDR3, as DNA: TGTGCCACCAGTGTTTTGACAGGGGGCTCGGGCACCGGGGAGCTGTTTTTT.